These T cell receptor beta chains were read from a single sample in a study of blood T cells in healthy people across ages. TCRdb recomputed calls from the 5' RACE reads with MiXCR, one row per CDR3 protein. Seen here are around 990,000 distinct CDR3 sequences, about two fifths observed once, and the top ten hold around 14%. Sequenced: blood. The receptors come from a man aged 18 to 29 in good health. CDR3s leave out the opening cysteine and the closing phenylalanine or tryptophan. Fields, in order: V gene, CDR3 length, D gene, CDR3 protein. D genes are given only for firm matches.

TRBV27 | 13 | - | ASSLTGGENQPQH
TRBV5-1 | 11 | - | ASSLALDYEQY
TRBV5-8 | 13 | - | ASSLQGTTNTEAF
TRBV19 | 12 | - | ASSIPGGPGEAF
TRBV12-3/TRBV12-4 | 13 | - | ASSISDGGKNIQY
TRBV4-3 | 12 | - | ASSQALRRETQY
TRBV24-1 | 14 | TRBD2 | ATSDQTSGEADTQY
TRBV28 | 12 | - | ASSPGLSTPQAF
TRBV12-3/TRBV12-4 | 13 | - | ASSDMTRGADTQY
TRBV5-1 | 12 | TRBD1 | ASRPGTGEEKLF
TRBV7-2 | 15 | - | ASSLVYPPPSYNEQY
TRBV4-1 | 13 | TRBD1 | ASSRTTGGNEKLF
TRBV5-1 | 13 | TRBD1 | ASSQTGSPSYEQY
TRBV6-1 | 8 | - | ASSEAGGT
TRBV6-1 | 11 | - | ASSESVVQPQH
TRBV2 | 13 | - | ASSEVGGHTGELF
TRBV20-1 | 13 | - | SARDYGGPPGEQF
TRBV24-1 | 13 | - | ATSEAITSTDTQY
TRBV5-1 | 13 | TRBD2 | ASSLAASGANEQY
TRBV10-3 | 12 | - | AIRDGGSVDTQY
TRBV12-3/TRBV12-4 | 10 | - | ASRFGPDMQY
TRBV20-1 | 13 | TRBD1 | RGDRDLNMNTEAF
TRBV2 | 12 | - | ASSAGLSTDTQY
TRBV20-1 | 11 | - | SGIHQRYNEQF
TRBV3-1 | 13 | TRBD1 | ASSRSGQGITEAF
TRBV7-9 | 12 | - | ASSSQKAGAAAF
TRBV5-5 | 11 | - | ASSSAWGTEAF
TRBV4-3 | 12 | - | ASSQELGRDTQY
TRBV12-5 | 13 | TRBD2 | ASGQGPGRGNEQY
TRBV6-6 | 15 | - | VSSYSSRGRFNQPQH
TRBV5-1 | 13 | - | ASSRGSSGDTEAF
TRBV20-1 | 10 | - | SAAEAASGYT
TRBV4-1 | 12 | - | ASSGQISVGELF
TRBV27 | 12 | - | AGSYTGSYYGYT
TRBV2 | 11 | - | ASSVARDSKKF
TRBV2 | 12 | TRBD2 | ASNRDGEGETQY
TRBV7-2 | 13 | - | ASSIPSGTNEKLF
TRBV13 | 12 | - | ASGRLTANTEAF
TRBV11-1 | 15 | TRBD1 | ASSLTDSGQSNYGYT
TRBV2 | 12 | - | ASRFDGGNYGYT
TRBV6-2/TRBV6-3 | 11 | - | ASSSTGTYEQY
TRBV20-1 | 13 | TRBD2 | SARGLAEVNNEQF